The next 15 T cell receptor beta chains were all read from a single sample in a study of tumor-infiltrating lymphocytes in primary liver carcinoma. Co-extraction yielded RNA and DNA from around 20-30 mg of unsorted bulk tissue. Starting material of 500 ng total RNA yielded TCR beta cDNA via a constant-region primer. For TCR beta, libraries were produced by three nested multiplex PCR rounds using slightly modified ARM-PCR. It was with TRBV1-TRBV30 forward primers and a C-beta reverse primer that the first two PCR rounds were run, at roughly 11 cycles each. TCRdb passed the multiplex PCR reads through MiXCR, listing each CDR3 protein once. The profile covers under 45,000 distinct CDR3 sequences, with roughly 80% appearing a single time and less than 20% taken by the ten largest. Specimen: liver tumor tissue from sampling region 4. Subset specified: tumor region T4, right-lateral pole. The receptors here all came from a man aged 40-55 years with primary liver carcinoma and hepatitis B virus infection.

This clonotype was seen once. Germline and junction disagree at one end, which may indicate a read error. CDR3 sequence reads: CASSLATSGSDTRYF. The CDR3 region has the DNA TGTGCCAGCAGCTTGGCTACTAGCGGCTCAGATACGCGGTACTTT. J is TRBJ2-3 and V is TRBV5-4; TRBD2 agrees at 8 bases. The CDR3 is 15 amino acids. The germline V gene encodes CDR1 SGHNT and CDR2 YYREEE (reference sequence).

Details on this clonotype: It is likely a read error, because the conserved phenylalanine at the end of the CDR3 is missing. The CDR3: CASSALWDRGVGRAKVLTL. The CDR3 bases are TGTGCCAGCAGTGCACTCTGGGACAGGGGAGTAGGTCGGGCCAAGGTCCTGACTCTC. The rearrangement links TRBV6-1 to TRBJ2-6; 10 nucleotides agree with TRBD1. The CDR3 covers 19 residues. Germline CDR1 and CDR2: MNHNS and SASEGT.

For this clonotype: The junction departs from germline at one end; a sequencing error may be responsible. This sequence joins TRBV29-1 and TRBJ2-3; no firm D call. The CDR3 length is 15 residues. From germline, CDR1 is SQVTM and CDR2 ANQGSEA. CDR3 residues: CSVEGEAVITDTQCF. The CDR3 DNA follows: TGCAGCGTTGAGGGCGAGGCCGTCATCACAGATACGCAGTGTTTT.

This clonotype came up a few times. The rearrangement joins TRBV5-6 to TRBJ2-7; D possibly corresponds to TRBD2 (5 bases). V was cut by 0 bases and J by 6 bases, with 19 bases left in between. The CDR3 has 16 amino acids. Germline lookup yields CDR1 SGHDT and CDR2 YYEEEE. CDR3 region: CASSLVVWSAAGEQYF. CDR3 DNA: TGTGCCAGCAGCTTGGTTGTCTGGTCAGCGGCTGGCGAGCAGTACTTC.

About this clonotype: The junction and the germline gene differ at one end; a read error may be behind it. The chain joins TRBV12-3 or TRBV12-4 to TRBJ2-2; TRBD1 agrees at 9 bases. This CDR3 region has 15 residues. The CDR3 coding sequence is TGCGCCAGCAGTTCGGGACAGGGAGGAACCGTGGAGCTGTTTTTT. It codes for CASSSGQGGTVELFF.

Of note for this clonotype: The final CDR3 position lacks the conserved phenylalanine or tryptophan, pointing to a likely read error. The genes are TRBV4-2 and TRBJ2-7; D is possibly TRBD1 (6 bases). The V end was cut by 3 bases, the J end by 10 bases, with 16 bases between. The CDR3 contains 13 residues. Germline loops: CDR1 LGHNA, CDR2 YNFKEQ. The CDR3, as DNA: TGTGCCAGCAGCCAGCGTTACAAGGGGGAACAGTACCTC. Translation: CASSQRYKGEQYL.

Worth noting for this clonotype: One base away lies a much larger clone, so this may be a sequencing read error. The conserved closing phenylalanine or tryptophan is absent in this CDR3, likely reflecting a read error. The chain combines TRBV11-3 with TRBJ2-1; unclear D gene. Between the trimmed V and J ends, which lost 5 bases and 0 bases, there was a span of 8 bases. The CDR3 is made up of 14 amino acids. Germline loops: CDR1 SGHNT, CDR2 YENEEA. This CDR3 reads CASSPRRSYNEQFL. The CDR3 region has the DNA TGTGCCAGCAGCCCGAGACGCTCCTACAATGAGCAGTTCTTA.

This clonotype came up once. At one end, the junction sequence differs from germline, possibly due to a read error. The V gene is TRBV11-1, the J gene TRBJ2-7; D is possibly TRBD2 (6 bases). The CDR3 loop spans 15 amino acids. Germline V gene sequence: CDR1 SGHAT, CDR2 FQDESV (reference sequence). DNA of the CDR3: TGTGCCAGGAGCTTAACGGCATCGGGAGAATACGAGCAATACTTC. Protein: CARSLTASGEYEQYF.

Details on this clonotype: The conserved final phenylalanine or tryptophan is absent from the CDR3, which likely points to a read error. No DNA is shown, since the ends of the CDR3 on it are uncertain; the CDR3 is the one TCRdb lists. The V gene is TRBV28, the J gene TRBJ1-1; the D segment call TRBD1 is taken from the table without a DNA check. The CDR3 is made up of 14 amino acids, end residues included. The germline gives CDR1 MDHEN, CDR2 SYDVKM. CDR3 in amino acids: CASTLGQTNTEALI.

As concerns this clonotype: One end of the junction does not line up with germline, which may come from a read error. The chain joins TRBV29-1 to TRBJ1-1; 7 bases map to TRBD1. The germline gives CDR1 SQVTM, CDR2 ANQGSEA. The CDR3 runs to 15 residues. The CDR3 reads CITVVVGGLSTEALF. CDR3 nucleotide sequence: TGCATCACCGTTGTTGTAGGGGGCTTGAGCACTGAAGCTCTCTTT.

About this clonotype: One end of the junction varies from germline; a read error may be responsible. The chain recombines TRBV29-1 with TRBJ2-7; either TRBD1 or TRBD2 may fit D (5 bases each). CDR1 and CDR2 (germline): SQVTM, ANQGSEA. The CDR3 extends over 16 amino acids. CDR3 region: CSAMTPGTITRYEQYF. CDR3 in DNA: TGCAGCGCCATGACACCTGGGACCATCACTCGCTACGAGCAGTACTTT.

About this clonotype itself: Without the conserved terminal phenylalanine or tryptophan, this CDR3 likely stems from a read error. The limits of the CDR3 on the DNA are not certain, so only TCRdb's listed CDR3 is given. The chain uses TRBV4-2 and TRBJ2-1; the table's TRBD1 call for D was not verified on the DNA. Germline V gene sequence: CDR1 LGHNA, CDR2 YNFKEQ. The CDR3 numbers 16 amino acids, ends counted. CDR3: CASSHAGGQRNNEHFL.

This clonotype was recorded many times. The chain carries TRBV11-2 and TRBJ2-5; the D gene is possibly TRBD1 (5 bases). Trimming removed 5 bases at V and 0 bases at J, with 7 bases between. The V gene's germline CDR1 is SGHAT and CDR2 FQNNGV. The CDR3 is 13 residues long. CDR3 DNA sequence: TGTGCCAGCAGCCCAGGGTACCAAGAGACCCAGTACTTC. Protein sequence: CASSPGYQETQYF.

The chain is built from TRBV29-1 and TRBJ2-7; a possible D gene is TRBD2 (5 bases). Germline CDR1 reads SQVTM; CDR2 reads ANQGSEA. CDR3 length: 12 residues. The CDR3 coding sequence is TGCAGTGCGGGTTGTGGTAATGACGAGCAGTACTTC. It codes for CSAGCGNDEQYF.

This chain joins TRBV29-1 and TRBJ1-2, with unresolved D. The CDR3 extends over 14 amino acids. V was shortened by 5 bases and J by 6 bases, with 19 bases between the two germline ends. Per the germline V gene, CDR1 is SQVTM and CDR2 is ANQGSEA. CDR3 region: CSVSLGGYYHGYTF. DNA of the CDR3: TGCAGCGTTTCACTTGGCGGGTACTACCATGGCTACACCTTC.